This TCR beta chain was captured by sequencing in a study of post-analysis software for immune sequencing data. Study in general: Progressive-relapsing, secondary progressive and relapsing-remitting multiple sclerosis were among the disease courses included. General study findings and limits: TRBV5-6, TRBV5-1 and TRBV20-1 were among four or five TRBV segments more frequent in patients than controls.

Germline V CDR1 and CDR2: MDHEN, SYDVKM. This CDR3 region has 14 residues. V lost 6 bases to trimming and J lost 7 bases, with 15 bases between them. cDNA libraries for TCR beta contained unique molecular identifiers. Hundreds of thousands of cDNA molecules came from around 1 to 9.1 million T cells. TCRdb re-called the PCR reads with MiXCR, one entry per CDR3 protein. The table lists about 160,000 distinct CDR3 sequences, around 36% of them singletons. As regards this clonotype: As yet, its antigen is unknown.

This chain uses TRBV28 with TRBJ1-4; maybe TRBD1 (6 bases). The receptor's source is a girl aged 5-17 years with multiple sclerosis. Sample: blood, taken after autologous hematopoietic stem cell transplantation. CDR3 region: CASSTPGATEKLFF. The CDR3 DNA sequence: TGTGCCAGCAGCACCCCGGGGGCTACTGAAAAACTGTTTTTT.